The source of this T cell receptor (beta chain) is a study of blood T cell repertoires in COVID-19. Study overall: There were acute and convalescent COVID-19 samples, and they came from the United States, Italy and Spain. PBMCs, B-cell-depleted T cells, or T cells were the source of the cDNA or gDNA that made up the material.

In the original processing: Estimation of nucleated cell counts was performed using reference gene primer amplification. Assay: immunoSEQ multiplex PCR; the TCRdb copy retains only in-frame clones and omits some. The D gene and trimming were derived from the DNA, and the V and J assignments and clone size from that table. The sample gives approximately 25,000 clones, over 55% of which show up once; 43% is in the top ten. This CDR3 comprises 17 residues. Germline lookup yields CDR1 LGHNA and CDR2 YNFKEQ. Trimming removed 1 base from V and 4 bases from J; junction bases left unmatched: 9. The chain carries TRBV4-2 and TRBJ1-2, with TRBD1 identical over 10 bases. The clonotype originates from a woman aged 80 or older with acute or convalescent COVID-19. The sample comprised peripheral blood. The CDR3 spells CASSQGPGTGDSYGYTF. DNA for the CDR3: TGTGCCAGCAGCCAAGGACCCGGGACAGGGGACTCCTATGGCTACACCTTC.